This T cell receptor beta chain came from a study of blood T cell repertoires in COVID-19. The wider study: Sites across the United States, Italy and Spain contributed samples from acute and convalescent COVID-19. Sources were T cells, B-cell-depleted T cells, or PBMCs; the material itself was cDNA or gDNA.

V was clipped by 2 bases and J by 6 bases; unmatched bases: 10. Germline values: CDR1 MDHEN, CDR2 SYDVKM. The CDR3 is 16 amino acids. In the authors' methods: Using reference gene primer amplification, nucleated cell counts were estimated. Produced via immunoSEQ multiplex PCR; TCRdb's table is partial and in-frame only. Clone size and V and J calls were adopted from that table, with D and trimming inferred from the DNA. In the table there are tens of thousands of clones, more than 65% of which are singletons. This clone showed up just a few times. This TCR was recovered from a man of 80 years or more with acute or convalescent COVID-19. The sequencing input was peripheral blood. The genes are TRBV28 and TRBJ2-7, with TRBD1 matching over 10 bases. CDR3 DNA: TGTGCCAGCAGTTTAATTCTCGGACAGGGGGTAGGCGAGCAGTACTTC. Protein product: CASSLILGQGVGEQYF.